The present T cell receptor (beta chain) was sequenced within a study of T cells after yellow fever vaccination. J lost 4 bases, V lost 4 bases, and 9 bases had no gene match. The CDR3 spans 18 residues. Study results and caveats: The study re-detected most primary-vaccination clones after the booster (nearly 97% CD4, roughly 91% CD8).

TCRdb analysed the 5' RACE reads with MiXCR anew, one entry per CDR3 protein. The data contain approximately 24,000 distinct CDR3 sequences, under 5.5% of them singletons. This clonotype qualifies as medium-sized. The gene calls are TRBV12-3 or TRBV12-4 and TRBJ2-2; 13 bases match TRBD2. The sequence was obtained from a man aged 30 to 39 who received the YFV17D yellow fever vaccine. Material: PBMCs, either bulk or a sorted T-cell subset (CD4+, CD8+, memory, or dextramer-sorted; not recorded which), obtained 15 days after the yellow fever booster vaccination. The CDR3 DNA is TGTGCCAGCAGTTCCCGCAGACTAGCGGGAGGCCTCACCGGGGAGCTGTTTTTT. Residues: CASSSRRLAGGLTGELFF.